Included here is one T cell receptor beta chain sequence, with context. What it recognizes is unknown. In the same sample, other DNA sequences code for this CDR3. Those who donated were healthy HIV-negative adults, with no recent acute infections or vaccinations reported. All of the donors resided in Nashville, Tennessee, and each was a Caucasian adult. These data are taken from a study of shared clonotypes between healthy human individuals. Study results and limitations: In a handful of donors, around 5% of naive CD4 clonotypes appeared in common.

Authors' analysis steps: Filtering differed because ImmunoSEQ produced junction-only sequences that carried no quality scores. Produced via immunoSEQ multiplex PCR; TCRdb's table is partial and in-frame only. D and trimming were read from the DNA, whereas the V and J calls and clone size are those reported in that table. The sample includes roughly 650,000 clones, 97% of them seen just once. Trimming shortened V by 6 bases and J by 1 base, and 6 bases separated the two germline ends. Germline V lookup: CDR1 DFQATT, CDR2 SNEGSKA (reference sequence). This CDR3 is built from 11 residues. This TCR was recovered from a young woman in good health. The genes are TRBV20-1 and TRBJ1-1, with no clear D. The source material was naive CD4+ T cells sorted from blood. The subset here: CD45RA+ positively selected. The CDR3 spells CSASTNTEAFF. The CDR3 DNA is TGCAGTGCGTCGACGAACACTGAAGCTTTCTTT.